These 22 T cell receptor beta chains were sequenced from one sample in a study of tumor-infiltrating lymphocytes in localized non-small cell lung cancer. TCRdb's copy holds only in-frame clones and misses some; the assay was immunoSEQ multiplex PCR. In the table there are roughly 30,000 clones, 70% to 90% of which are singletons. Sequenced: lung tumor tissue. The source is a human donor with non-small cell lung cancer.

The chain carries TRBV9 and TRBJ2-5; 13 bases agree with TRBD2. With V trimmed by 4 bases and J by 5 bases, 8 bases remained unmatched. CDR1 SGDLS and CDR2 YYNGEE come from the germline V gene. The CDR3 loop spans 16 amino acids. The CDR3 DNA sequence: TGTGCCAGCAGCCCAACTAGCGGGGGGGCCTGGGAGACCCAGTACTTC. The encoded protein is CASSPTSGGAWETQYF. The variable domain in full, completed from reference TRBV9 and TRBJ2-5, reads DSGVTQTPKHLITATGQRVTLRCSPRSGDLSVYWYQQSLDQGLQFLIQYYNGEERAKGNILERFSAQQFPDLHSELNLSSLELGDSALYFCASSPTSGGAWETQYFGPGTRLLVL.

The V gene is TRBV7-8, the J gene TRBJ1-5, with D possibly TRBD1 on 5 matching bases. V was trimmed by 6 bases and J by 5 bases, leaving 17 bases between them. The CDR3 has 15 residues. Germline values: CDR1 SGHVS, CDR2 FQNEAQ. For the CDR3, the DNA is TGTGCCAGCAGTCCGGGGCGGGCGGAGTATCAGCCCCAGCATTTT. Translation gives CASSPGRAEYQPQHF.

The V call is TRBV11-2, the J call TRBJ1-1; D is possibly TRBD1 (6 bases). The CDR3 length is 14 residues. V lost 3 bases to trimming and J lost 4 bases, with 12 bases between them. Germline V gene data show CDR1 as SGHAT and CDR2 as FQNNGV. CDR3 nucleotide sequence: TGTGCCAGCAGCTTTGGGGGCTTGACCACTGAAGCTTTCTTT. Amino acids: CASSFGGLTTEAFF. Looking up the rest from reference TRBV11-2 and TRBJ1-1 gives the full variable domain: EAGVAQSPRYKIIEKRQSVAFWCNPISGHATLYWYQQILGQGPKLLIQFQNNGVVDDSQLPKDRFSAERLKGVDSTLKIQPAKLEDSAVYLCASSFGGLTTEAFFGQGTRLTVV.

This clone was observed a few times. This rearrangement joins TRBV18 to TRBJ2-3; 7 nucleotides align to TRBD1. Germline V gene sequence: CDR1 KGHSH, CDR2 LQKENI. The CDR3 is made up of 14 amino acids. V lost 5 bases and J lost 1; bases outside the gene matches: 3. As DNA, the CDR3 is TGTGCCAGCTCAACCACAGGGGGCACAGATACGCAGTATTTT. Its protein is CASSTTGGTDTQYF.

CDR3 amino acids: CASSITGANVLTF. Written as DNA, the CDR3 is TGTGCCAGTAGTATAACAGGGGCCAACGTCCTGACTTTC. The rearrangement joins TRBV19 to TRBJ2-6, with D hard to call. The CDR3 sequence is 13 residues long. The germline CDR1 and CDR2 sequences are LNHDA and SQIVND (reference sequence). The V and J ends lost 2 bases and 4 bases respectively, with 3 bases between them.

CDR3 region: CSVGDRGEAFF. Here the CDR3 DNA reads TGCAGCGTTGGAGATAGGGGTGAAGCTTTCTTT. The chain combines TRBV29-1 with TRBJ1-1; perhaps TRBD1 as D (5 bases). In germline, CDR1 is SQVTM, CDR2 ANQGSEA. The length of the CDR3 is 11 residues. Trimming cost V 4 bases and J 7 bases, with 10 bases left between them.

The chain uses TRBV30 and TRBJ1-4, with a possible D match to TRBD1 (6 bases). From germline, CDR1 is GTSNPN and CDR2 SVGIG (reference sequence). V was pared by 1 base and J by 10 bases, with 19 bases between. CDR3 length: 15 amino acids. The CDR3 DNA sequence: TGTGCCTGGAGTGAACTGACAGGAGCGGATAGAAAACTGTTTTTT. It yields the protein CAWSELTGADRKLFF. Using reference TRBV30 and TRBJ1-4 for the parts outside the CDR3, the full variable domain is SQTIHQWPATLVQPVGSPLSLECTVEGTSNPNLYWYRQAAGRGLQLLFYSVGIGQISSEVPQNLSASRPQDRQFILSSKKLLLSDSGFYLCAWSELTGADRKLFFGSGTQLSVL.

CDR3 sequence (DNA): TGCGCCAGCAGCTTCGGCAGGGCCGCTAATGAAAAACTGTTTTTT. It translates to CASSFGRAANEKLFF. The chain couples TRBV5-1 to TRBJ1-4; D may be TRBD1 (5 bases). The CDR3 is 15 amino acids. Deletions cut 2 bases from V and 3 bases from J, with 11 bases between. The V gene's germline CDR1 is SGHRS and CDR2 YFSETQ.

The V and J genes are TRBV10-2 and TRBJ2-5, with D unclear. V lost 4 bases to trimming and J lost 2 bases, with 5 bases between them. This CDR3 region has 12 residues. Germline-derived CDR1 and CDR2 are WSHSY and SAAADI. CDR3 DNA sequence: TGCGCCAGCAGTGGGTCACAAGAGACCCAGTACTTC. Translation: CASSGSQETQYF.

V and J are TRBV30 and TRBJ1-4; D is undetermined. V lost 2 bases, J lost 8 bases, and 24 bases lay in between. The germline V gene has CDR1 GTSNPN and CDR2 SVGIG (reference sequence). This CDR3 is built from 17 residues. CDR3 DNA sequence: TGTGCCTGGAGTCAGGACTCTATTAGTTGGTTGGAAGAAAAACTGTTTTTT. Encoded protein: CAWSQDSISWLEEKLFF.

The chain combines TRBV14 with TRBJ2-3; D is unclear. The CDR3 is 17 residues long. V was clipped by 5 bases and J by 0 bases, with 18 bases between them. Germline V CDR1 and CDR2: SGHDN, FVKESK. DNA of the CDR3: TGTGCCAGCAGCGGTAACCGAAGGACGCATAGCACAGATACGCAGTATTTT. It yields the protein CASSGNRRTHSTDTQYF.

CDR3 nucleotides: TGCAGCGTTGACGGGGGGGCCGACAACTATGGCTACACCTTC. Amino acid sequence: CSVDGGADNYGYTF. The V call is TRBV29-1, the J call TRBJ1-2; the D gene is possibly TRBD1 (6 bases). The CDR3 is made up of 14 amino acids. The germline V gene has CDR1 SQVTM and CDR2 ANQGSEA. With 3 bases removed from V and 2 bases from J, the gap between germline ends came to 13 bases. Full variable domain (outside the CDR3, taken from reference TRBV29-1 and TRBJ1-2): SAVISQKPSRDICQRGTSLTIQCQVDSQVTMMFWYRQQPGQSLTLIATANQGSEATYESGFVIDKFPISRPNLTFSTLTVSNMSPEDSSIYLCSVDGGADNYGYTFGSGTRLTVV.

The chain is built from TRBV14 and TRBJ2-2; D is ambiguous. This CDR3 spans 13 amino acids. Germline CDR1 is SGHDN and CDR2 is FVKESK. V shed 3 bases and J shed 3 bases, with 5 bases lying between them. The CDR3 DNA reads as TGTGCCAGCAGCCAGGTGTACACCGGGGAGCTGTTTTTT. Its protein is CASSQVYTGELFF.

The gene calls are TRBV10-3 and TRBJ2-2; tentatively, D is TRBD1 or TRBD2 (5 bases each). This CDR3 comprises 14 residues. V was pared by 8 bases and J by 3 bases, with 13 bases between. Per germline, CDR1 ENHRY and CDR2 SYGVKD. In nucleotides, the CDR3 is TGTGCCATCCGGGCAGGGCGGGACACCGGGGAGCTGTTTTTT. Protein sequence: CAIRAGRDTGELFF.

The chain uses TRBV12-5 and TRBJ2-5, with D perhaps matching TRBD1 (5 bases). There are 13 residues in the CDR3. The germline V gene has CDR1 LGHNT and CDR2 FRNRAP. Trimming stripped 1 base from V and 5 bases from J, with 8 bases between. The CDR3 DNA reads TGTGCTAGTGGTTTGGGGGGCGAGGAGACCCAGTACTTC. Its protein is CASGLGGEETQYF.

In nucleotides, the CDR3 is TGTGCCAGCAGCCAAGAGAGTCATGGATCGGGGGAGACCCAGTACTTC. It yields the protein CASSQESHGSGETQYF. The chain combines TRBV4-2 with TRBJ2-5; TRBD2 is a possible D gene (5 bases). The germline CDR1 and CDR2 sequences are LGHNA and YNFKEQ. The CDR3 is made up of 16 amino acids. V was pared by 0 bases and J by 5 bases, with 16 bases between.

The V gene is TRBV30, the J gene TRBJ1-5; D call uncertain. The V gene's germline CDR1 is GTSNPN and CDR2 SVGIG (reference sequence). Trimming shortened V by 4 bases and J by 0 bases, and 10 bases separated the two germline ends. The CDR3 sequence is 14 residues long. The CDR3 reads CAWTDLNSNQPQHF. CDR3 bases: TGTGCCTGGACAGATCTGAATAGCAATCAGCCCCAGCATTTT. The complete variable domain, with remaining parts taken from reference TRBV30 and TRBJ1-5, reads SQTIHQWPATLVQPVGSPLSLECTVEGTSNPNLYWYRQAAGRGLQLLFYSVGIGQISSEVPQNLSASRPQDRQFILSSKKLLLSDSGFYLCAWTDLNSNQPQHFGDGTRLSIL.

In DNA, the CDR3 is TGTGCCAGCAGCGCCCGGGACACCAACACTGAAGCTTTCTTT. Translated, it gives CASSARDTNTEAFF. The rearrangement links TRBV11-2 to TRBJ1-1; TRBD1 is a possible D gene (6 bases). This CDR3 has 14 amino acids. Trimming shortened V by 5 bases and J by 2 bases, and 12 bases separated the two germline ends. Germline values: CDR1 SGHAT, CDR2 FQNNGV.

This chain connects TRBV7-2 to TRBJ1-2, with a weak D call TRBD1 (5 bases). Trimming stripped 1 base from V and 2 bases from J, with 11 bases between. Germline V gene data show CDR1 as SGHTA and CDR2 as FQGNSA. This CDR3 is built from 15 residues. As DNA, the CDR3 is TGTGCCAGCAGCTTAGGTGTCAGGGCCAACTATGGCTACACCTTC. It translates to CASSLGVRANYGYTF.

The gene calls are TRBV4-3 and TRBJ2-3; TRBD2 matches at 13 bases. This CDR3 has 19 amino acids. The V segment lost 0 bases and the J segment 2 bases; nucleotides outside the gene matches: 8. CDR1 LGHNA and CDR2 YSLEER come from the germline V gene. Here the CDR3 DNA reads TGCGCCAGCAGCCAAGATTCTGGACTAGCGGGGGACCACACAGATACGCAGTATTTT. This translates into CASSQDSGLAGDHTDTQYF.

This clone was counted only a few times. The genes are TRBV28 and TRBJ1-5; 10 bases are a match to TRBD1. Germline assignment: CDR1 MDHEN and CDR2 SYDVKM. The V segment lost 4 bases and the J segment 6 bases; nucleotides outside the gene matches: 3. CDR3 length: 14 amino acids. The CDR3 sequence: CASSSGTGVQPQHF. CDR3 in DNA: TGTGCCAGCAGTTCCGGGACAGGGGTTCAGCCCCAGCATTTT. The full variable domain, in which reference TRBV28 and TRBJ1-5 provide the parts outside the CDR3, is DVKVTQSSRYLVKRTGEKVFLECVQDMDHENMFWYRQDPGLGLRLIYFSYDVKMKEKGDIPEGYSVSREKKERFSLILESASTNQTSMYLCASSSGTGVQPQHFGDGTRLSIL.

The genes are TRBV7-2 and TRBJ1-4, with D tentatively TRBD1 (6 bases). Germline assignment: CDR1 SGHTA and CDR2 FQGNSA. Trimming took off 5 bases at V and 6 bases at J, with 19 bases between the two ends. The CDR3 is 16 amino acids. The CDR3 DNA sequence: TGTGCCAGCAGCCGCCCCCTCGCGGACAGAGATGAAAAACTGTTTTTT. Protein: CASSRPLADRDEKLFF.